Below, one TCR beta chain is given with its context. These data are taken from a study of cytomegalovirus exposure and HLA in healthy donors. Per germline, CDR1 LGHNA and CDR2 YSLEER. The CDR3 is 15 amino acids. V shed 0 bases and J shed 4 bases, with 9 bases lying between them. PCR used 60 Vbeta primers and 13 Jbeta primers. Assay used: immunoSEQ multiplex PCR; TCRdb lists only in-frame clones, some missing. The table records tens of thousands of clones, roughly 67% of them present only once. The sequenced sample consisted of PBMCs. The chain couples TRBV4-3 to TRBJ2-2; a weak D match, TRBD2 (5 bases). The source is a woman between 45 and 60 years old in good health and CMV-seropositive. This CDR3 is CASSQDPAGTGELFF. As DNA, the CDR3 is TGCGCCAGCAGCCAAGATCCGGCGGGCACCGGGGAGCTGTTTTTT.